This passage covers 22 T cell receptor beta chains from one sample sequenced in a study of cytomegalovirus exposure and HLA in healthy donors. TCRdb's table, derived via immunoSEQ multiplex PCR, lists solely in-frame clones and lacks some. The repertoire consists of around 300,000 clones, with approximately 83% occurring once and the leading ten covering over 0.95%. Sequencing was performed on PBMCs. These receptor sequences come from a woman under 30 in good health and CMV-seronegative.

The V and J genes are TRBV18 and TRBJ2-7; 7 bases match TRBD2. Germline lookup yields CDR1 KGHSH and CDR2 LQKENI. The CDR3 extends over 15 amino acids. V shed 6 bases, J shed 0 bases, and the junction held 8 bases outside the gene matches. CDR3 DNA sequence: TGTGCCAGCTCCCCCCGGGGGGTAGGCTCCTACGAGCAGTACTTC. It yields the protein CASSPRGVGSYEQYF.

The chain is built from TRBV27 and TRBJ2-7, with 8 bases that match TRBD2. The V and J ends lost 7 bases and 6 bases, in that order; junction bases with no gene match: 8. Germline lookup yields CDR1 MNHEY and CDR2 SMNVEV (reference sequence). The CDR3 length is 13 residues. The CDR3 nucleotides are TGTGCCAGCAAATCGGGAGGGATTGGCGAGCAGTACTTC. Amino acids: CASKSGGIGEQYF.

J is TRBJ2-1 and V is TRBV2, with a weak D call TRBD2 (5 bases). The germline CDR1 and CDR2 sequences are SNHLY and FYNNEI. V lost 7 bases and J lost 2, with 9 bases in between. This CDR3 contains 13 residues. In DNA, the CDR3 is TGTGCCAGCAACAAGAGGGCCTACAATGAGCAGTTCTTC. Protein sequence: CASNKRAYNEQFF.

The chain recombines TRBV11-3 with TRBJ2-3; 9 bases agree with TRBD1. The CDR3 is 15 residues long. Germline V gene lookup returns CDR1 SGHNT and CDR2 YENEEA. J lost 1 base, V lost 7 bases, and 6 bases had no gene match. CDR3 bases: TGTGCCAGCACCTCCCGGGACAGGGGCACAGATACGCAGTATTTT. It specifies CASTSRDRGTDTQYF. The whole variable domain, filled in from reference TRBV11-3 and TRBJ2-3, reads EAGVVQSPRYKIIEKKQPVAFWCNPISGHNTLYWYLQNLGQGPELLIRYENEEAVDDSQLPKDRFSAERLKGVDSTLKIQPAELGDSAVYLCASTSRDRGTDTQYFGPGTRLTVL.

V usage is TRBV29-1 and J usage is TRBJ1-2, with 7 bases matching TRBD1. Trimming took 6 bases from V and 5 from J; bases not matched to a gene: 6. The CDR3 contains 12 residues. Germline-derived CDR1 and CDR2 are SQVTM and ANQGSEA. CDR3 residues: CSVADRFYGYTF. The CDR3 DNA follows: TGCAGCGTAGCGGACAGGTTTTATGGCTACACCTTC.

The gene calls are TRBV10-1 and TRBJ2-1; D perhaps matches TRBD2 (6 bases). The V end was cut by 4 bases, the J end by 5 bases, with 12 bases between. The CDR3 loop spans 14 amino acids. Germline CDR1 WNHNN, CDR2 SYGVQD (reference sequence). DNA for the CDR3: TGCGCCAGCAGTGGTAGGACTATTGACAATGAGCAGTTCTTC. Amino acids: CASSGRTIDNEQFF.

J is TRBJ2-5 and V is TRBV11-2; the match to TRBD2 covers 7 bases. CDR3 length: 15 residues. With V trimmed by 4 bases and J by 4 bases, 9 bases remained unmatched. CDR1 is SGHAT and CDR2 is FQNNGV in the germline V gene. CDR3 sequence (DNA): TGTGCCAGCAGCTCCCGCGGGAGCTCCGGAGAGACCCAGTACTTC. As protein: CASSSRGSSGETQYF.

V usage is TRBV13 and J usage is TRBJ2-5; D perhaps matches TRBD1 (6 bases). The CDR3 extends over 16 amino acids. The germline gives CDR1 PRHDT, CDR2 FYEKMQ (reference sequence). V was clipped by 5 bases and J by 4 bases, with 20 bases between them. The CDR3 here is CASSPTIQGGGETQYF. The CDR3 bases are TGTGCCAGCAGCCCTACGATACAGGGTGGCGGAGAGACCCAGTACTTC.

In regard to this clone: This sample also contains other DNA sequences that code for the same CDR3. The J gene is TRBJ1-5, the V gene TRBV28, with 8 nucleotides matching TRBD1. Germline lookup yields CDR1 MDHEN and CDR2 SYDVKM. This CDR3 is built from 13 residues. The ends lost 6 bases at V and 7 bases at J; junction bases unmatched: 5. As DNA, the CDR3 is TGTGCCAGCAGGGACAGGGTCGGCCAGCCCCAGCATTTT. Amino acids: CASRDRVGQPQHF.

The chain employs TRBV6-6 and TRBJ2-7; perhaps TRBD1 as D (6 bases). CDR1 is MNHNY and CDR2 is SVGAGI in the germline V gene (reference sequence). Trimming pared 0 bases from V and 3 bases from J, leaving 9 bases between. The CDR3 contains 14 residues. The DNA of the CDR3 is TGTGCCAGCAGTTACTCGACAGGTCTCTACGAGCAGTACTTC. This sequence encodes CASSYSTGLYEQYF.

This rearrangement joins TRBV27 to TRBJ2-3; 8 bases agree with TRBD1. The CDR3 contains 15 residues. CDR1 is MNHEY and CDR2 is SMNVEV in the germline V gene (reference sequence). The CDR3 sequence: CASRIGQGAGDTQYF. The CDR3 DNA sequence: TGTGCTTCTCGGATTGGGCAGGGGGCGGGAGATACGCAGTATTTT.

The gene calls are TRBV4-1 and TRBJ1-6; a weak D match, TRBD1 (6 bases). The CDR3 length is 14 residues. V dropped 3 bases and J dropped 7 bases, with 10 bases sitting between them. The V gene's germline CDR1 is MGHRA and CDR2 YSYEKL. The CDR3 spells CASSQDSLNSPLHF. CDR3 DNA: TGCGCCAGCAGCCAGGACAGCCTCAATTCACCCCTCCACTTT.

The chain employs TRBV6-1 and TRBJ1-5; D is unresolved. In germline, CDR1 is MNHNS, CDR2 SASEGT. Between the trimmed V and J ends, which lost 1 base and 4 bases, there was a span of 8 bases. CDR3 length: 14 residues. DNA of the CDR3: TGTGCCAGCAGTGAAGGGCGAGGGAATCAGCCCCAGCATTTT. Encoded protein: CASSEGRGNQPQHF.

This chain connects TRBV4-3 to TRBJ2-2; 11 bases match TRBD1. Looked up from germline, CDR1 is LGHNA and CDR2 is YSLEER. V lost 4 bases, J lost 4 bases, and 2 bases stayed unmatched. The CDR3 has 15 amino acids. The CDR3 sequence is CASSPDRGLTGELFF. As DNA, the CDR3 is TGCGCCAGCAGCCCGGACAGGGGGCTCACCGGGGAGCTGTTTTTT.

CDR3 in DNA: TGTGCCAGCCGTACGCACTCTGACTCCTACGAGCAGTACTTC. Translated: CASRTHSDSYEQYF. The rearrangement uses TRBV6-6 and TRBJ2-7; D not resolved. CDR3 length equals 14 residues. Germline assignment: CDR1 MNHNY and CDR2 SVGAGI (reference sequence). V lost 8 bases to trimming and J lost 0 bases, with 14 bases between them.

The chain employs TRBV19 and TRBJ2-7; 9 bases agree with TRBD1. This CDR3 has 12 residues. With V trimmed by 7 bases and J by 3 bases, 1 base remained unmatched. Germline CDR1 and CDR2: LNHDA and SQIVND (reference sequence). The CDR3 loop is CASTDRGYEQYF. The DNA for the CDR3 is TGTGCCAGTACGGACAGGGGCTACGAGCAGTACTTC. Drawing the rest from reference TRBV19 and TRBJ2-7, the complete variable domain is DGGITQSPKYLFRKEGQNVTLSCEQNLNHDAMYWYRQDPGQGLRLIYYSQIVNDFQKGDIAEGYSVSREKKESFPLTVTSAQKNPTAFYLCASTDRGYEQYFGPGTRLTVT.

The chain employs TRBV4-3 and TRBJ1-6; 9 bases agree with TRBD1. The CDR3 runs to 16 residues. The germline gives CDR1 LGHNA, CDR2 YSLEER. V was clipped by 4 bases and J by 7 bases; unmatched bases: 8. CDR3 bases: TGCGCCAGCAGCCGCAACAAGGGGACAGGGAATTCACCCCTCCACTTT. It is translated as CASSRNKGTGNSPLHF.

The chain carries TRBV5-1 and TRBJ2-3, with D maybe TRBD2 (5 bases). This CDR3 region has 15 residues. The V end was cut by 4 bases, the J end by 5 bases, with 17 bases between. Per germline, CDR1 SGHRS and CDR2 YFSETQ. The CDR3: CASSPPEDGKDTQYF. The DNA for the CDR3 is TGCGCCAGCAGCCCGCCGGAGGACGGAAAAGATACGCAGTATTTT.

This clone was seen once. A junction end diverges from the germline sequence, so it may reflect a read error. The chain recombines TRBV7-7 with TRBJ2-7, with a tentative D call TRBD2 (5 bases). Germline CDR1 and CDR2: SSHAT and FNYEAQ (reference sequence). This CDR3 has 13 amino acids. The CDR3, as DNA: TGTGCTAGCACCCAAAACCCGGGGTACGAGCAGTACTTC. Protein: CASTQNPGYEQYF.

The chain recombines TRBV6-1 with TRBJ2-7; TRBD2 matches at 7 bases. The CDR3 loop spans 14 amino acids. Germline trimming cut 9 bases from V and 0 bases from J; bases unmatched to any gene: 8. Germline V lookup: CDR1 MNHNS, CDR2 SASEGT. CDR3 amino acids: CASGSRDYSYEQYF. CDR3 nucleotides: TGTGCCAGTGGGTCCCGGGACTACTCCTACGAGCAGTACTTC.

The V and J genes are TRBV7-6 and TRBJ2-3, with D possibly being TRBD2 (6 bases). The CDR3 runs to 15 residues. V lost 4 bases and J lost 0, with 11 bases in between. Germline V CDR1 and CDR2: SGHVS, FNYEAQ. CDR3 sequence (DNA): TGTGCCAGCAGCTCGGGACTGTTTAGCACAGATACGCAGTATTTT. Translating gives CASSSGLFSTDTQYF.

The chain carries TRBV5-1 and TRBJ2-1; D may be TRBD1 (6 bases). Germline CDR1 reads SGHRS; CDR2 reads YFSETQ. With 0 bases removed from V and 7 bases from J, the gap between germline ends came to 14 bases. This CDR3 comprises 15 residues. CDR3 protein: CASSLEFGGWNEQFF. The DNA for the CDR3 is TGCGCCAGCAGCTTGGAGTTTGGGGGCTGGAATGAGCAGTTCTTC.